The sequence of this T cell receptor beta chain was determined in a study of CD8 T cells in Susac syndrome. RNA was extracted with the RNeasy kit, and a quantity of roughly 0.5 to 1 ug was reverse transcribed using random hexamers. A multiplex approach, immunoSEQ multiplex PCR, amplified TCR beta CDR3 across 54 Vbeta and 13 Jbeta. TCRdb re-analysed the immunoSEQ multiplex PCR reads in MiXCR, keeping a single row per CDR3 protein. Counted here are 80,000 or so distinct CDR3 sequences, over 90% occurring once; the ten biggest clones make up approximately 0.26%. CDR3 length: 11 residues. Germline V gene data show CDR1 as SNHLY and CDR2 as FYNNEI. The authors carried out high-throughput sequencing of TCR beta. They applied it to CD8+ and CD4+ T cells obtained from blood.

J is TRBJ2-4 and V is TRBV2; D not certain. The source is a human donor in good health. The specimen was CD8+ T cells from PBMCs. Here the CDR3 reads CGVLAKNIQYF. Written as DNA, the CDR3 is TGTGGAGTACTAGCCAAAAACATTCAGTACTTC.